These 20 T cell receptor beta chains share one sample of origin, sequenced in a study of T-cell reconstitution after alpha-beta-depleted transplantation in children. As it was prepared, the TCRbeta library received unique molecular identifiers. TCRdb analysed the PCR reads with MiXCR anew, one entry per CDR3 protein. The table records fewer than 95,000 distinct CDR3 sequences, more than 9% of them present only once. Sequenced here: PBMCs from the stem cell graft donor, sampled from the stem cell graft. The receptors originated from a human donor who donated a stem cell graft to a child with inherited bone marrow failure.

This clonotype came up many times. The genes are TRBV7-3 and TRBJ1-1; D remains ambiguous. CDR3 length equals 15 residues. The germline V and J ends were trimmed by 2 bases and 0 bases, with 10 bases remaining between them. Germline V CDR1 and CDR2: SGHTA, FQGTGA. CDR3 region: CASSLDAGLNTEAFF. CDR3 DNA sequence: TGTGCCAGCAGCTTAGACGCAGGCTTGAACACTGAAGCTTTCTTT.

The table lists this clonotype with a few counts. V is TRBV6-2 or TRBV6-3 and J is TRBJ1-5, with TRBD1 matching over 11 bases. Germline V gene lookup returns CDR1 MNHEY and CDR2 SVGEGT. V gave up 8 bases and J gave up 4 bases; unmatched junction bases: 7. CDR3 length equals 15 residues. The CDR3 here is CASLSGTGGNQPQHF. CDR3 DNA sequence: TGTGCCAGCCTCTCCGGGACAGGGGGAAATCAGCCCCAGCATTTT.

V and J are TRBV18 and TRBJ2-7; TRBD1 matches at 7 bases. Per germline, CDR1 KGHSH and CDR2 LQKENI. V shed 3 bases and J 6 bases; nucleotides not matched to a gene: 8. The CDR3 contains 14 residues. The CDR3 here is CASSPAGGSSEQYF. The CDR3 nucleotides read TGTGCCAGCTCACCGGCAGGGGGTTCTTCCGAGCAGTACTTC.

There are many counts of this clonotype. This chain links TRBV5-1 with TRBJ2-3; no definite D call. The germline V gene encodes CDR1 SGHRS and CDR2 YFSETQ. V lost 0 bases and J lost 2, with 7 bases in between. This CDR3 contains 14 residues. Written as DNA, the CDR3 is TGCGCCAGCAGCTTGGAGGCTACCACAGATACGCAGTATTTT. It specifies CASSLEATTDTQYF.

This clonotype has a count of ten or more. V and J are TRBV20-1 and TRBJ2-7; D is perhaps TRBD1 (5 bases). The germline CDR1 and CDR2 sequences are DFQATT and SNEGSKA (reference sequence). V lost 0 bases to trimming and J lost 4 bases, with 10 bases between them. The CDR3 contains 13 residues. In DNA, the CDR3 is TGCAGTGCTAGAGACAGGGTTTCTTACGAGCAGTACTTC. Its protein product is CSARDRVSYEQYF.

The chain combines TRBV5-4 with TRBJ1-1; D gene uncertain. This CDR3 has 14 residues. Trimming left V 0 bases short and J 2 bases short, with 8 bases between. Germline CDR1 reads SGHNT; CDR2 reads YYREEE (reference sequence). CDR3 loop: CASSLAVVNTEAFF. The CDR3 DNA is TGTGCCAGCAGCTTGGCGGTGGTTAACACTGAAGCTTTCTTT. Drawing the rest from reference TRBV5-4 and TRBJ1-1, the complete variable domain is ETGVTQSPTHLIKTRGQQVTLRCSSQSGHNTVSWYQQALGQGPQFIFQYYREEENGRGNFPPRFSGLQFPNYSSELNVNALELDDSALYLCASSLAVVNTEAFFGQGTRLTVV.

This clonotype was detected many times. The rearrangement uses TRBV20-1 and TRBJ2-5; D assignment may be TRBD1 or TRBD2 (6 bases each). Germline CDR1 reads DFQATT; CDR2 reads SNEGSKA (reference sequence). The CDR3 contains 13 residues. Trimming cost V 3 bases and J 2 bases, with 10 bases left between them. CDR3 nucleotides: TGCAGTGCTAGCGGAGGGGGGCAAGAGACCCAGTACTTC. Its translation is CSASGGGQETQYF.

This clonotype has a count of ten or more. J is TRBJ2-7 and V is TRBV3-1, with 8 bases matching TRBD2. The CDR3 sequence is 13 residues long. V trimming: 6 bases; J trimming: 5 bases; junction bases outside the gene matches: 6. Germline values: CDR1 LGHDT, CDR2 YNNKEL (reference sequence). For the CDR3, the DNA is TGTGCCAGCAGGGGGGGCGGGGGGCACGAGCAGTACTTC. Protein sequence: CASRGGGGHEQYF.

Ten or more counts support this clonotype. The chain links TRBV5-1 to TRBJ2-3, with D possibly being TRBD2 (5 bases). The CDR3 runs 16 residues. V was shortened by 0 bases and J by 4 bases, with 15 bases between the two germline ends. CDR1 is SGHRS, CDR2 YFSETQ, per germline. CDR3 nucleotides: TGCGCCAGCAGCTTGGCCCCGGGAACCTCATCAGATACGCAGTATTTT. Its translation: CASSLAPGTSSDTQYF. The variable domain in full, completed from reference TRBV5-1 and TRBJ2-3, reads KAGVTQTPRYLIKTRGQQVTLSCSPISGHRSVSWYQQTPGQGLQFLFEYFSETQRNKGNFPGRFSGRQFSNSRSEMNVSTLELGDSALYLCASSLAPGTSSDTQYFGPGTRLTVL.

Comments on this clonotype: A read error may produce the germline difference seen at one junction end. This chain uses TRBV27 with TRBJ2-2; TRBD2 agrees at 16 bases. The CDR3 extends over 20 amino acids. Germline V lookup: CDR1 MNHEY, CDR2 SMNVEV (reference sequence). The CDR3 sequence is CASSLLNPGLAGGPTGEPFF. DNA of the CDR3: TGTGCCAGCAGTTTACTCAACCCGGGACTAGCGGGAGGGCCCACCGGGGAGCCGTTTTTT.

This clonotype was seen more than once but under ten times. This chain joins TRBV7-3 and TRBJ2-5, with D hard to call. This CDR3 comprises 13 residues. Germline V gene sequence: CDR1 SGHTA, CDR2 FQGTGA. With 3 bases removed from V and 0 bases from J, the gap between germline ends came to 5 bases. The CDR3 nucleotides read TGTGCCAGCAGCTTGGGGTACCAAGAGACCCAGTACTTC. Translating gives CASSLGYQETQYF.

With regard to this clonotype: A clone one base away is much larger, so this may be a read error. The chain combines TRBV20-1 with TRBJ2-4, with D uncertain. The CDR3 spans 12 residues. Germline V gives CDR1 DFQATT, CDR2 SNEGSKA (reference sequence). The CDR3 reads CSGERAKNIQCF. As DNA, the CDR3 is TGCAGTGGCGAGAGAGCCAAAAACATTCAGTGCTTC.

This clonotype was detected many times. V gene TRBV12-3 or TRBV12-4 combines with J gene TRBJ2-1, with D possibly TRBD1 on 6 matching bases. This CDR3 has 12 residues. The V end was cut by 4 bases, the J end by 6 bases, with 7 bases between. The CDR3 nucleotides read TGTGCCAGCAGTTCAGGGGCCAATGAGCAGTTCTTC. It yields the protein CASSSGANEQFF.

This clonotype was picked up one time. The V call is TRBV4-1, the J call TRBJ2-5, with 8 positions matching TRBD2. Losses at the gene ends were 2 bases for V and 5 bases for J; bases not matched to a gene: 10. The CDR3 is 16 residues long. Germline V gives CDR1 MGHRA, CDR2 YSYEKL. The CDR3 here is CASSQNGGALQETQYF. The CDR3 bases are TGCGCCAGCAGCCAAAACGGGGGGGCACTTCAGGAGACCCAGTACTTC.

At least ten counts were recorded for this clonotype. V is TRBV5-6 and J is TRBJ1-5; D perhaps matches TRBD1 (5 bases). The germline CDR1 and CDR2 sequences are SGHDT and YYEEEE. The CDR3 has 13 amino acids. The V end was cut by 2 bases, the J end by 7 bases, with 10 bases between. The CDR3 coding sequence is TGTGCCAGCAGCTTCCAGGGTTTCCAGCCCCAGCATTTT. Translation gives CASSFQGFQPQHF.

V usage is TRBV19 and J usage is TRBJ2-2; D is unclear. CDR3 size: 15 residues. Germline values: CDR1 LNHDA, CDR2 SQIVND (reference sequence). V dropped 5 bases and J dropped 1 base, with 11 bases sitting between them. The CDR3 spells CASSSPRRNTGELFF. DNA for the CDR3: TGTGCCAGTAGTTCCCCCCGAAGGAACACCGGGGAGCTGTTTTTT.

The CDR3: CASRKTGRYQETQYF. The CDR3 nucleotides are TGTGCCAGCCGCAAGACAGGCAGGTACCAAGAGACCCAGTACTTC. The rearrangement links TRBV19 to TRBJ2-5; perhaps TRBD1 as D (6 bases). Germline loops: CDR1 LNHDA, CDR2 SQIVND (reference sequence). The CDR3 sequence is 15 residues long. V gave up 9 bases and J gave up 0 bases, with 17 bases separating them.

This clonotype was observed at least ten times. The genes are TRBV5-1 and TRBJ2-7; 8 bases are shared with TRBD2. After removal of 4 bases from V and 0 bases from J, the junction contained 3 bases not matched to a gene. Germline V gene data show CDR1 as SGHRS and CDR2 as YFSETQ. This CDR3 comprises 14 residues. The DNA of the CDR3 is TGCGCCAGCAGCCCGGGAGGGGGCTCCTACGAGCAGTACTTC. Protein product: CASSPGGGSYEQYF.

This clonotype appeared a few times. This chain links TRBV12-2 with TRBJ2-4; TRBD2, the table's D call, lacks a check against the DNA. TRBV12-2 is an annotated pseudogene. This CDR3 spans 14 amino acids. CDR3 DNA sequence: TGTGCCCAACCCGCCGGGTACTTCAAAAACATTCAGTACTTC. This translates into CAQPAGYFKNIQYF.

This clonotype was seen repeatedly, ten times or more. The chain carries TRBV20-1 and TRBJ2-1; 11 positions agree with TRBD2. Per the germline V gene, CDR1 is DFQATT and CDR2 is SNEGSKA (reference sequence). J was trimmed by 8 bases and V by 3 bases; bases with no gene match: 9. There are 15 residues in the CDR3. CDR3 sequence reads: CSARDTSGSLDEQFF. The CDR3 DNA sequence: TGCAGTGCTAGGGACACTAGCGGGAGCCTCGATGAGCAGTTCTTC.